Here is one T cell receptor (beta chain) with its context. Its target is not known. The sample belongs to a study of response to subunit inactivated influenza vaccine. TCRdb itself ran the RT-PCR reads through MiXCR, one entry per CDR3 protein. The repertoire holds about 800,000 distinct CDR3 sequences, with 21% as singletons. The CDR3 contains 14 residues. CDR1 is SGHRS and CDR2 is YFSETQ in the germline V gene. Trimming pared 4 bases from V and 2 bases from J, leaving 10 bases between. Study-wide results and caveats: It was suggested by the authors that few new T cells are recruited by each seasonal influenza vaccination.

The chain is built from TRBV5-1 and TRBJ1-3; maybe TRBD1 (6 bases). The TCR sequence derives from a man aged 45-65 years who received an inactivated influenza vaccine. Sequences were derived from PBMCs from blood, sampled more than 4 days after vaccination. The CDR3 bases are TGCGCCAGCAGCCGTGGACAGCCTGGAAACACCATATATTTT. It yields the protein CASSRGQPGNTIYF.